This TCR beta chain originates from a study of HIV-infected children after antiretroviral therapy interruption. As for the study in general: Interruption-arm sampling covered weeks 0, 12, interruption end (24 or 48), and about 3 years post-study. Samples from the continuous-treatment group were taken at weeks 0, 48 and 150.

Described treatment: PENTA 11 planned treatment interruption arm or continuous ART arm. At least 24 weeks of at least three-drug ART, in children 2 to 15 years. The TCR library was built from RNA with a 3' RACE protocol and unique molecular identifiers. TCRdb re-analysed the 3' RACE reads in MiXCR, keeping a single row per CDR3 protein. The sample has about 89,000 distinct CDR3 sequences, about 6.3% seen once. V dropped 4 bases and J dropped 14; count of bases not matched to a gene: 6. The CDR3 runs to 14 residues. Germline V gives CDR1 SGDLS, CDR2 YYNGEE. Broader study findings: Naive CD4+ CDR3 sharing between time points fell after interruption began.

Note on this clonotype: The antigen is undetermined.

The gene calls are TRBV9 and TRBJ2-1; 16 bases align to TRBD2. This receptor was taken from a pool of human donors with HIV. The sequences come from CD45RA+ CD4+ T cells from PBMCs, pooled from several time points, collected from a donor given antiretroviral therapy, either interrupted or continuous. Subset specified: naive CD4+ CD45RA+ CD45RO- T cells. Here the CDR3 reads CASSIGTSGGAEFF. The CDR3 DNA follows: TGTGCCAGCAGCATCGGGACTAGCGGGGGGGCCGAGTTCTTC.